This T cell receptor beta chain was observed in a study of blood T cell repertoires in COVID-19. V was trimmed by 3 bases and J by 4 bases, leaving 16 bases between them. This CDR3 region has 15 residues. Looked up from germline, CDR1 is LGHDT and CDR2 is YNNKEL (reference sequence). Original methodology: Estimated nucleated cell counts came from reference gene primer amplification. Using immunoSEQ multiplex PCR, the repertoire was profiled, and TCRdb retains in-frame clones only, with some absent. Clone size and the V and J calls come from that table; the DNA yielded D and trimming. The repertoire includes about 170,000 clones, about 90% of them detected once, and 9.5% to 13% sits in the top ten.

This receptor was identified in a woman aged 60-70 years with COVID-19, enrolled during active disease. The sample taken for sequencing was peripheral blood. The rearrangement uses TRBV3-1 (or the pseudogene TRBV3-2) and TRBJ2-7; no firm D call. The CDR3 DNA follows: TGTGCCAGCAGCCAGGCCCCGTTCCCCTCTTACGAGCAGTACTTC. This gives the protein CASSQAPFPSYEQYF.